The sequence of this T cell receptor (beta chain) was determined in a study of OX40 agonist ivuxolimab in advanced cancers. Study context: Of the patients, three showed partial responses, one with hepatocellular carcinoma and two with cutaneous melanoma.

Produced via immunoSEQ multiplex PCR; TCRdb's table is partial and in-frame only. This repertoire shows around 22,000 clones, around 83% found once; its top ten account for approximately 17%. The study sampled blood at baseline, cycle 4 day 1, and cycle 7 day 1. A remark on this clone: Its target is unknown.

Whole-study findings and limits: Among T cells, CD8+ cells averaged more expanded clones than CD4+ cells. Compared with others, partial responders at 0.1-3.0 mg/kg displayed clonal expansion among the lowest.

The CDR3 covers 17 residues. V was cut by 2 bases and J by 1 base, with 12 bases left in between. Germline V gene data show CDR1 as LNHDA and CDR2 as SQIVND (reference sequence). The chain recombines TRBV19 with TRBJ2-6; D gene uncertain. Sequencing was performed on CD4+ or CD8+ T cells sorted from blood, taken in a trial of the OX40 agonist ivuxolimab. The sequence was obtained from an adult with an advanced solid tumor such as melanoma, head and neck, liver or kidney cancer. CDR3 nucleotides: TGTGCCAGTAGTATACCTCCGTCGCCTTCTGGGGCCAACGTCCTGACTTTC. Amino acid sequence: CASSIPPSPSGANVLTF.